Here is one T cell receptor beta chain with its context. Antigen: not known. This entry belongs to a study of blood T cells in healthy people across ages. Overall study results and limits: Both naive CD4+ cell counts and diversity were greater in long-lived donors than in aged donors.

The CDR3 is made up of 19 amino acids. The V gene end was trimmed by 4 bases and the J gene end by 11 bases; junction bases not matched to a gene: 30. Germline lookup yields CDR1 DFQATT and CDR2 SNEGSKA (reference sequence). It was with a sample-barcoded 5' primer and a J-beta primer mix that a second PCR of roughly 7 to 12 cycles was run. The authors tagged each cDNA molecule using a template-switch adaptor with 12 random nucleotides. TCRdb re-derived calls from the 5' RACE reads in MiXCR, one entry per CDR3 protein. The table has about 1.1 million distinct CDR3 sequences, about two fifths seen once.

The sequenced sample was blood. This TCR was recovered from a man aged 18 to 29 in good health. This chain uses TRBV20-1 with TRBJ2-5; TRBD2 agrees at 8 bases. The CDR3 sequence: CSATPSIGTRGKYYNEQYF. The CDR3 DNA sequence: TGCAGTGCTACTCCATCTATCGGGACTAGGGGAAAGTACTACAATGAGCAGTACTTC.